These 7 T cell receptor beta chains were all obtained from the same sample, sequenced in a study of T-cell memory formation after mild COVID-19. TCRdb processed the 5' RACE reads anew with MiXCR; each CDR3 protein has one entry. The table shows 390,000 or so distinct CDR3 sequences, with about 17% occurring only once. The sequenced material came from PBMCs or a T cell subset sorted from them (not recorded which). These receptors were collected from a young man who had mild COVID-19 (a few samples of this study predate the infection). Cell type and time point are not known.

CDR3 in DNA: TGTGCCAGCAGTTTTTTCACAGGGGGTGGTGAGACCCAGTACTTC. Translation: CASSFFTGGGETQYF. V gene TRBV6-2 or TRBV6-3 combines with J gene TRBJ2-5; 8 bases agree with TRBD1. Germline V CDR1 and CDR2: MNHEY, SVGEGT. V trimming: 4 bases; J trimming: 5 bases; junction bases outside the gene matches: 9. The CDR3 has 15 amino acids.

Only a few counts were recorded for this clonotype. The V call is TRBV10-3, the J call TRBJ1-6; possibly TRBD1 for D (5 bases). Germline CDR1 and CDR2: ENHRY and SYGVKD. The ends were cut back, 3 bases at V and 14 bases at J, with 11 bases in the middle. This CDR3 contains 12 residues. Written as DNA, the CDR3 is TGTGCCATCAGTGAAGTGACAGACACCCTCCACTTT. Protein: CAISEVTDTLHF.

This clonotype was seen a few times. V is TRBV2 and J is TRBJ2-3; D uncertain. CDR1 is SNHLY and CDR2 is FYNNEI in the germline V gene. CDR3 length: 13 residues. Trimming took off 2 bases at V and 4 bases at J, with 7 bases between the two ends. The CDR3 sequence is CASSEFPADTQYF. As DNA, the CDR3 is TGTGCCAGCAGTGAATTCCCCGCAGATACGCAGTATTTT.

This clonotype was observed many times. V is TRBV28 and J is TRBJ1-1; D is uncertain. V was pared by 4 bases and J by 9 bases, with 9 bases between. There are 11 residues in the CDR3. Germline V gene lookup returns CDR1 MDHEN and CDR2 SYDVKM. CDR3 region: CASSSVNKAFF. The CDR3 DNA is TGTGCCAGCAGTTCTGTCAACAAAGCTTTCTTT.

In its sample, this clonotype was seen a few times. DNA for the CDR3: TGCGCCAGCAGCACAACCGGGACAGAAGAGACCCAGTACTTC. Residues: CASSTTGTEETQYF. The chain joins TRBV5-1 to TRBJ2-5, with 7 bases fitting TRBD1. The CDR3 covers 14 residues. V shed 4 bases and J 3 bases; nucleotides not matched to a gene: 6. CDR1 SGHRS and CDR2 YFSETQ come from the germline V gene.

The rearrangement uses TRBV6-1 and TRBJ1-5; 7 positions match TRBD1. The length of the CDR3 is 15 residues. Germline trimming cut 6 bases from V and 9 bases from J; bases unmatched to any gene: 14. Germline lookup yields CDR1 MNHNS and CDR2 SASEGT. The CDR3 coding sequence is TGTGCCAGCAGCGCGACAGGGTCGGGGGAGAGGCCCCAGCATTTT. Protein: CASSATGSGERPQHF.

CDR3 DNA: TGTGCCAGCAGTCGGACGCTATTGGAGACCCAGTACTTC. This sequence encodes CASSRTLLETQYF. This rearrangement joins TRBV7-2 to TRBJ2-5, with D unresolved. The V end lost 6 bases, the J end lost 5 bases, and 13 bases lay between the germline ends. The germline V gene has CDR1 SGHTA and CDR2 FQGNSA. The CDR3 sequence is 13 residues long.